Listed below are T cell receptor beta chains from one sample, sequenced in a study of shared clonotypes between healthy human individuals. TCRdb's copy holds only in-frame clones and misses some; the assay was immunoSEQ multiplex PCR. This sample carries more than 2,000,000 clones, just over 90% of them seen once, and the ten largest clones take under 0.45%. The sample taken for sequencing was naive CD4+ T cells from PBMCs. These receptors all stem from a man younger than 30 in good health. Some clones in this sample may be carry-over from other donors' samples. CDR3s include the opening cysteine and the closing phenylalanine or tryptophan. Fields, in order: clone size, V gene, J gene, D gene, CDR3 protein, CDR3 DNA. The D gene is left open where the match is weak. Size is omitted from some rows. Given values are once, few, many or a class for expanded clones.

NA	TRBV5-1	TRBJ2-7	TRBD2	CASSLAGRVGSEQYF	TGCGCCAGCAGCTTGGCCGGGAGGGTCGGCTCCGAGCAGTACTTC
NA	TRBV9	TRBJ2-1	NA	CASSLRGDDYNEQFF	TGTGCCAGCAGCCTCCGAGGGGACGATTACAATGAGCAGTTCTTC
NA	TRBV6-4	TRBJ2-1	NA	CASSDRRDNLRADYNEQFF	TGTGCCAGCAGTGACCGCCGGGATAACCTCAGGGCGGATTACAATGAGCAGTTCTTC
NA	TRBV2	TRBJ1-2	TRBD1	CASTATGGTYGYTF	TGTGCCAGCACCGCGACAGGGGGGACTTATGGCTACACCTTC
NA	TRBV28	TRBJ2-2	NA	CASSFGHSTGELFF	TGTGCCAGCAGTTTTGGCCACTCCACCGGGGAGCTGTTTTTT
NA	TRBV7-2	TRBJ2-1	TRBD2	CASSRTSGAYNEQFF	TGTGCCAGCAGCCGGACTAGCGGCGCCTACAATGAGCAGTTCTTC
NA	TRBV12-5	TRBJ1-2	NA	CASGQGYGYTF	TGTGCTAGTGGTCAGGGGTATGGCTACACCTTC
NA	TRBV5-6	TRBJ1-3	NA	CASSFGGILSRNTIYF	TGTGCCAGCAGCTTCGGCGGAATTCTTTCGAGAAACACCATATATTTT
NA	TRBV5-1	TRBJ2-1	NA	CASSLGIYNEQFF	TGCGCCAGCAGCTTGGGAATCTACAATGAGCAGTTCTTC
once	TRBV15	TRBJ2-3	TRBD1	CATSRGGTAPEDTQYF	TGTGCCACCAGCAGAGGGGGGACAGCCCCAGAAGATACGCAGTATTTT
NA	TRBV7-6	TRBJ1-4	NA	CASSPRLGQFNEKLFF	TGTGCCAGCAGCCCTAGGTTGGGGCAGTTTAATGAAAAACTGTTTTTT
NA	TRBV19	TRBJ1-5	NA	CASNVGRQNQPQHF	TGTGCCAGTAATGTTGGGCGGCAGAATCAGCCCCAGCATTTT
NA	TRBV5-1	TRBJ1-1	NA	CASSPRGEHTEAFF	TGCGCCAGCAGCCCGAGGGGGGAGCACACTGAAGCTTTCTTT
NA	TRBV18	TRBJ2-5	NA	CASSPPQGEVETQYF	TGTGCCAGCTCACCCCCTCAGGGGGAGGTAGAGACCCAGTACTTC
NA	TRBV18	TRBJ2-7	TRBD2	CASFAGVTYEQYF	TGTGCCAGCTTTGCGGGGGTCACCTACGAGCAGTACTTC
NA	TRBV29-1	TRBJ1-2	NA	CSGGGNLGGYTF	TGCAGCGGAGGAGGGAACCTTGGGGGCTACACCTTC
NA	TRBV6-1	TRBJ1-4	TRBD1	CASSGQGGVFLKLFF	TGTGCCAGCAGTGGACAGGGAGGGGTGTTTCTTAAACTGTTTTTT
NA	TRBV18	TRBJ1-5	NA	CASSDMRNQPQHF	TGTGCCAGCTCAGATATGCGCAATCAGCCCCAGCATTTT
NA	TRBV29-1	TRBJ2-7	TRBD2	CSVRTSYEQYF	TGCAGCGTTCGGACTAGCTACGAGCAGTACTTC
NA	TRBV6-5	TRBJ1-1	NA	CASSKTWRNTEAFF	TGTGCCAGCAGTAAGACGTGGAGGAACACTGAAGCTTTCTTT
NA	TRBV5-1	TRBJ1-5	TRBD1	CASSFAPGQASQPQHF	TGCGCCAGCAGCTTCGCTCCGGGACAGGCGAGTCAGCCCCAGCATTTT
NA	TRBV6-5	TRBJ2-2	NA	CASSYGVAVNTGELFF	TGTGCCAGCAGTTACGGGGTAGCGGTGAACACCGGGGAGCTGTTTTTT
few	TRBV4-1	TRBJ1-1	NA	CASSQSDTGFIGAFF	TGCGCCAGCAGCCAGAGCGACACAGGGTTTATAGGAGCTTTCTTT
NA	TRBV28	TRBJ2-7	NA	CASSFSGIYEQYF	TGTGCCAGCAGTTTTTCCGGAATCTACGAGCAGTACTTC
NA	TRBV7-2	TRBJ2-2	TRBD2	CASAPQAGANTGELFF	TGTGCCAGCGCCCCCCAAGCGGGAGCGAACACCGGGGAGCTGTTTTTT
once	TRBV9	TRBJ1-1	TRBD1	CASSAEQGSHTEAFF	TGTGCCAGCAGCGCCGAACAGGGGTCCCACACTGAAGCTTTCTTT
NA	TRBV7-2	TRBJ2-3	NA	CASSREREDTQYF	TGTGCCAGCAGCCGGGAACGGGAAGATACGCAGTATTTT
NA	TRBV28	TRBJ2-4	NA	CASSFMGGLAKNIQYF	TGTGCCAGCAGTTTTATGGGCGGGTTGGCCAAAAACATTCAGTACTTC
NA	TRBV5-1	TRBJ2-2	TRBD1	CASSSTGENTGELFF	TGCGCCAGCAGCTCGACAGGGGAGAACACCGGGGAGCTGTTTTTT
NA	TRBV5-1	TRBJ1-3	NA	CASSPQGTGNTIYF	TGCGCCAGCAGCCCGCAGGGCACTGGAAACACCATATATTTT
NA	TRBV30	TRBJ2-2	NA	CAWSVSASAGELFF	TGTGCCTGGAGTGTATCTGCATCGGCCGGGGAGCTGTTTTTT
NA	TRBV10-3	TRBJ1-3	NA	CAISEQGNTIYF	TGTGCCATCAGTGAGCAGGGGAACACCATATATTTT
NA	TRBV11-2	TRBJ1-1	NA	CASSPTTNTEAFF	TGTGCCAGCAGCCCTACAACCAACACTGAAGCTTTCTTT
NA	TRBV30	TRBJ2-5	NA	CAWGGKTQYF	TGTGCCTGGGGAGGGAAGACCCAGTACTTC
NA	TRBV2	TRBJ2-5	TRBD1	CASSGQGQETQYF	TGTGCCAGCAGTGGACAGGGGCAGGAGACCCAGTACTTC
once	TRBV7-9	TRBJ2-1	TRBD2	CASSAGTSGRYNEQFF	TGTGCCAGCAGCGCGGGGACTAGCGGGAGGTACAATGAGCAGTTCTTC
NA	TRBV7-8	TRBJ1-1	TRBD1	CASSFWDRPEAFF	TGTGCCAGCAGCTTCTGGGACAGGCCTGAAGCTTTCTTT
NA	TRBV4-3	TRBJ1-3	NA	CASSQTGGNTIYF	TGCGCCAGCAGCCAGACGGGGGGAAACACCATATATTTT
NA	TRBV4-1	TRBJ1-1	TRBD1	CASSQDFRTGVGGTEAFF	TGCGCCAGCAGCCAAGATTTTCGAACAGGGGTAGGAGGCACTGAAGCTTTCTTT
NA	TRBV9	TRBJ2-7	TRBD2	CASSVAGGTYEQYF	TGTGCCAGCAGCGTAGCGGGAGGAACCTACGAGCAGTACTTC
NA	TRBV5-1	TRBJ1-5	NA	CASSLTGPGNQPQHF	TGCGCCAGCAGCTTAACGGGCCCGGGTAATCAGCCCCAGCATTTT
once	TRBV7-2	TRBJ2-3	NA	CASSLLVFTDTQYF	TGTGCCAGCAGCTTACTAGTATTCACAGATACGCAGTATTTT
few	TRBV6-4	TRBJ2-1	NA	CASSHGTVNEQFF	TGTGCCAGCAGTCACGGGACTGTCAATGAGCAGTTCTTC
NA	TRBV7-3	TRBJ2-4	NA	CASSLSGGAPKNIQYF	TGTGCCAGCAGCTTATCCGGGGGCGCACCCAAAAACATTCAGTACTTC
NA	TRBV5-1	TRBJ2-3	TRBD2	CASSLGTSGLDTQYF	TGCGCCAGCAGCTTAGGGACTAGCGGGTTAGATACGCAGTATTTT
NA	TRBV5-1	TRBJ2-3	TRBD2	CASSSQAGGTDTQYF	TGCGCCAGCAGCTCGCAAGCGGGAGGCACAGATACGCAGTATTTT
NA	TRBV27	TRBJ2-7	TRBD1	CASREITGGAYEQYF	TGTGCCAGCAGGGAAATTACAGGGGGCGCCTACGAGCAGTACTTC
NA	TRBV6-5	TRBJ2-2	TRBD1	CASTRDSGELFF	TGTGCCAGCACCCGGGACAGCGGGGAGCTGTTTTTT
NA	TRBV6-5	TRBJ2-7	NA	CASSFEAGGSYEQYF	TGTGCCAGCAGTTTTGAAGCGGGCGGCTCCTACGAGCAGTACTTC
NA	TRBV4-3	TRBJ2-5	NA	CASSQTGSRRAETQYF	TGCGCCAGCAGCCAGACAGGCTCCAGAAGGGCTGAGACCCAGTACTTC
NA	TRBV27	TRBJ2-2	NA	CASRYRVPPPGELFF	TGTGCCAGCAGATACAGGGTTCCGCCGCCCGGGGAGCTGTTTTTT
NA	TRBV7-2	TRBJ1-5	NA	CASSLGAVQPQHF	TGTGCCAGCAGCTTAGGGGCGGTTCAGCCCCAGCATTTT
NA	TRBV2	TRBJ1-5	NA	CASSRRGFSNQPQHF	TGTGCCAGCAGTAGACGGGGATTTAGCAATCAGCCCCAGCATTTT
NA	TRBV5-6	TRBJ2-4	NA	CASSFRQTLAKNIQYF	TGTGCCAGCAGCTTCAGACAAACCCTAGCCAAAAACATTCAGTACTTC
NA	TRBV7-2	TRBJ2-1	TRBD2	CASSLTAPGLAGNEQFF	TGTGCCAGCAGCCTAACCGCCCCGGGACTAGCGGGAAATGAGCAGTTCTTC
NA	TRBV5-4	TRBJ2-7	NA	CASSLLYLGSSYEQYF	TGTGCCAGCAGCTTACTATACTTGGGAAGCTCCTACGAGCAGTACTTC
NA	TRBV6-6	TRBJ2-5	TRBD2	CASSVSGRERETQYF	TGTGCCAGCAGCGTTAGCGGGAGGGAGCGGGAGACCCAGTACTTC
few	TRBV10-3	TRBJ1-1	NA	CASLDSKNTEAFF	TGTGCCTCCCTGGACAGCAAGAACACTGAAGCTTTCTTT
NA	TRBV9	TRBJ1-1	NA	CASTVGPESMNTEAFF	TGTGCCAGCACCGTGGGGCCTGAGAGCATGAACACTGAAGCTTTCTTT
NA	TRBV10-1	TRBJ2-5	NA	CARGSRGQETQYF	TGCGCCAGGGGGAGCAGAGGGCAAGAGACCCAGTACTTC